The T cell receptor beta chain under discussion was sequenced for a study of blood T cell repertoires in COVID-19. Turning to the study itself: Sites across the United States, Italy and Spain contributed samples from acute and convalescent COVID-19. Sources were T cells, B-cell-depleted T cells, or PBMCs; the material itself was cDNA or gDNA.

Per the authors' pipeline: Estimation of nucleated cell counts was performed using reference gene primer amplification. This table comes from immunoSEQ multiplex PCR, and its TCRdb copy is limited to in-frame clones, with some not included. Clonal size and the V and J genes are those of that table, whereas D and trimming came from the DNA. The sample includes more than 200,000 clones, approximately 80% seen only once; the top ten take about 5.3%. Germline V gives CDR1 MNHEY, CDR2 SVGAGI. V trimming: 10 bases; J trimming: 2 bases; junction bases outside the gene matches: 7. This CDR3 has 13 residues. The source is a woman older than 75 with active or convalescent COVID-19. The sample consisted of peripheral blood. The chain links TRBV6-5 to TRBJ1-2; 7 nucleotides agree with TRBD1. CDR3 in amino acids: CATWTGLNYGYTF. The CDR3 DNA is TGTGCCACCTGGACAGGTTTGAACTATGGCTACACCTTC.